Sequencing of this T cell receptor (beta chain) was carried out in a study of glioma-infiltrating T cells after dendritic cell vaccination. Turning to the study itself: Patients received autologous tumor lysate-pulsed dendritic cell vaccination between about 2003 and 2012.

J lost 3 bases, V lost 5 bases, and 7 bases had no gene match. The CDR3 totals 16 residues. Germline CDR1 reads MNHEY; CDR2 reads SMNVEV (reference sequence). The sample holds one count of this clone. Amplification used 60 V beta primers and 13 J beta primers. Produced via immunoSEQ multiplex PCR; TCRdb's table is partial and in-frame only. This table holds around 100,000 clones, around 81% found once. Sample: blood, taken before dendritic cell vaccination. The gene calls are TRBV27 and TRBJ2-1, with 10 bases lining up with TRBD2. This receptor was taken from a human donor with glioblastoma. Written as DNA, the CDR3 is TGTGCCAGCAGTCCGGATACTAGCGGGAACTACAATGAGCAGTTCTTC. Protein: CASSPDTSGNYNEQFF.